This TCR beta chain was observed in a study of T cell responses to AZD1222 COVID-19 vaccine. Across the study: Combined were second doses at about 4 or about 12 weeks. Broader study findings: When two AZD1222 doses had been given, Spike-specific TCR breadth and depth rose. There were mostly white British donors and more females than males, and clonal diversity was possibly underestimated. Distributed over spike, vaccine-associated CD4 TCRs predominated at 160-218 and 743-854.

J was trimmed by 4 bases and V by 2 bases; bases with no gene match: 2. The CDR3 sequence is 15 residues long. From germline, CDR1 is KGHDR and CDR2 SFDVKD. To note about this clone: What it binds is unknown.

Assay: immunoSEQ multiplex PCR; the TCRdb copy retains only in-frame clones and omits some. Here the sample spans about 150,000 clones, around 88% being singletons. This TCR derives from an adult in good health. This specimen consisted of peripheral blood, obtained on day 0 of AZD1222 vaccination. This chain joins TRBV24-1 and TRBJ2-2, with TRBD2 matching over 8 bases. The CDR3 spells CATSDSGRATGELFF. In DNA, the CDR3 is TGTGCCACCAGTGATTCCGGGAGGGCCACCGGGGAGCTGTTTTTT.